Following are 4 T cell receptor beta chains from one sample sequenced in a study of T cells in localized non-small cell lung cancer. Sequenced by immunoSEQ multiplex PCR; TCRdb stores in-frame clones only, minus some. In the table there are about 55,000 clones, 75% to 90% of which are singletons. The source was peripheral blood mononuclear cells, collected before any cancer treatment. Receptors were obtained from a man aged 40-75 years with stage III lung adenocarcinoma.

This clone has only one observation. The chain recombines TRBV19 with TRBJ1-2, with 10 bases matching TRBD1. V lost 6 bases to trimming and J lost 4 bases; unmatched junction nucleotides: 5. This CDR3 has 14 residues. Germline V CDR1 and CDR2: LNHDA, SQIVND (reference sequence). The CDR3 protein is CASRLRQGAYGYTF. The CDR3 DNA follows: TGTGCCAGTAGATTAAGACAGGGGGCCTATGGCTACACCTTC.

The chain employs TRBV5-6 and TRBJ2-1, with D tentatively TRBD1 (6 bases). Germline V gives CDR1 SGHDT, CDR2 YYEEEE. The CDR3 is 15 amino acids. Trimming took 4 bases from V and 4 from J, leaving 15 bases between them. The CDR3 protein is CASSTQGMEYNEQFF. The CDR3 region has the DNA TGTGCCAGCAGCACACAGGGTATGGAATACAATGAGCAGTTCTTC.

This chain joins TRBV2 and TRBJ1-6; tentatively, D is TRBD1 (5 bases). The CDR3 is 21 amino acids. V lost 6 bases to trimming and J lost 0 bases, with 27 bases between them. The germline CDR1 and CDR2 sequences are SNHLY and FYNNEI. Written as DNA, the CDR3 is TGTGCCAGCAGGGTAGCCCTCCGGGACCCCTACTCGAGCTCCTATAATTCACCCCTCCACTTT. Protein sequence: CASRVALRDPYSSSYNSPLHF.

The chain couples TRBV30 to TRBJ1-4, with D hard to call. The CDR3 length is 14 residues. Trimming pared 3 bases from V and 2 bases from J, leaving 10 bases between. Germline values: CDR1 GTSNPN, CDR2 SVGIG (reference sequence). This CDR3 reads CAWRGLTTNEKLFF. For the CDR3, the DNA is TGTGCCTGGAGGGGATTGACCACTAATGAAAAACTGTTTTTT.